The next 8 T cell receptor beta chains were all read from a single sample in a study of tumor-infiltrating lymphocytes in localized non-small cell lung cancer. The table came from immunoSEQ multiplex PCR; TCRdb's copy has only in-frame clones and leaves some out. The data contain 13,000 or so clones, approximately 72% of them singletons. The source material was uninvolved lung tissue not adjacent to the tumor. Receptor source: a human donor with non-small cell lung cancer.

The chain is built from TRBV6-5 and TRBJ1-1, with D unresolved. Germline lookup yields CDR1 MNHEY and CDR2 SVGAGI. There are 13 residues in the CDR3. V lost 6 bases and J lost 1, with 9 bases in between. CDR3 sequence (DNA): TGTGCCAGCAGCAGAGGACGGAACACTGAAGCTTTCTTT. Residues: CASSRGRNTEAFF.

The sample holds one count of this clone. The chain uses TRBV7-2 and TRBJ1-3, with a tentative D call TRBD1 (6 bases). Germline CDR1 is SGHTA and CDR2 is FQGNSA. The V and J ends lost 5 bases and 3 bases respectively, with 11 bases between them. This CDR3 is built from 14 residues. For the CDR3, the DNA is TGTGCCAGCAGCCTTAACAGGGTTGGAAACACCATATATTTT. Protein product: CASSLNRVGNTIYF. Variable domain in full (rest from reference TRBV7-2 and TRBJ1-3): GAGVSQSPSNKVTEKGKDVELRCDPISGHTALYWYRQSLGQGLEFLIYFQGNSAPDKSGLPSDRFSAERTGGSVSTLTIQRTQQEDSAVYLCASSLNRVGNTIYFGEGSWLTVV.

V is TRBV19 and J is TRBJ2-2, with D unresolved. The CDR3 sequence is 14 residues long. Germline V lookup: CDR1 LNHDA, CDR2 SQIVND (reference sequence). V lost 8 bases and J 4 bases, leaving 14 bases between the germline ends. CDR3 residues: CASQRPQSTGELFF. CDR3 DNA: TGTGCCAGTCAGCGCCCGCAGTCCACCGGGGAGCTGTTTTTT.

This clone was found once. One end of the junction does not line up with germline, which may come from a read error. The chain links TRBV5-5 to TRBJ1-2, with D possibly being TRBD1 (6 bases). Germline lookup yields CDR1 SGHKS and CDR2 YYEKEE (reference sequence). This CDR3 region has 13 residues. The chain's CDR3 is CASSLGADYGYTF. CDR3 sequence (DNA): TGTGCCAGCAGTTTGGGGGCGGACTATGGCTACACCTTC.

V and J are TRBV7-2 and TRBJ1-2; D ambiguous. The V end lost 5 bases, the J end lost 6 bases, and 16 bases lay between the germline ends. The CDR3 is 14 amino acids. Per the germline V gene, CDR1 is SGHTA and CDR2 is FQGNSA. In nucleotides, the CDR3 is TGTGCCAGCAGCGCGACGGAGGCGTGGGATGGCTACACCTTC. Protein product: CASSATEAWDGYTF.

The genes are TRBV6-5 and TRBJ2-5, with D tentatively TRBD1 (6 bases). Trimming removed 6 bases from V and 2 bases from J, with 16 bases in between. CDR3 length: 15 amino acids. Germline lookup yields CDR1 MNHEY and CDR2 SVGAGI. For the CDR3, the DNA is TGTGCCAGCAGCCCGAGGGACATTCTTCAAGAGACCCAGTACTTC. Translation: CASSPRDILQETQYF.

The chain uses TRBV2 and TRBJ2-5, with 10 bases aligning to TRBD2. The CDR3 is 18 residues long. The trim removed 1 base at V and 5 bases at J, leaving 13 bases unmatched. Germline-derived CDR1 and CDR2 are SNHLY and FYNNEI. The CDR3 reads CASSEEGWLAGVLETQYF. DNA for the CDR3: TGTGCCAGCAGTGAAGAGGGGTGGCTAGCGGGAGTACTGGAGACCCAGTACTTC.

This clone was counted a few times. This chain joins TRBV5-1 and TRBJ1-6; TRBD1 might be the D (5 bases). Germline V gene sequence: CDR1 SGHRS, CDR2 YFSETQ. The V and J ends lost 0 bases and 7 bases respectively, with 11 bases between them. The CDR3 is 15 residues long. CDR3 sequence (DNA): TGCGCCAGCAGCTTGGACGGGGCGGCCAATTCACCCCTCCACTTT. Its protein product is CASSLDGAANSPLHF.